In its sample, the clone carrying this TCR beta chain was seen a few times. Treatment given: oral pan-JAK inhibitor, 5-10 mg twice daily. J was trimmed by 9 bases and V by 5 bases; bases with no gene match: 9. The CDR3 has 15 residues. The germline CDR1 and CDR2 sequences are SGHTA and FQGNSA. Extracted RNA was reverse transcribed, and the resulting cDNA served as sequencing template. Method: immunoSEQ multiplex PCR; TCRdb's copy keeps in-frame clones and lacks some. The repertoire holds 200,000 or so clones, with nearly 60% as singletons. These data are taken from a study of CD8+ T cells in alopecia areata.

The receptor was isolated from a human donor with alopecia areata. V is TRBV7-2 and J is TRBJ1-5; 11 nucleotides align to TRBD1. Here the sequenced sample was CD4+ T cells sorted from blood, taken at week 24, from a patient treated with tofacitinib. The CDR3 DNA follows: TGTGCCAGCAGCCGCGGGGACAGGGGGTTATGGCCCCAGCATTTT. This sequence encodes CASSRGDRGLWPQHF.